What follows are 2 T cell receptor beta chains derived from one specimen sequenced in a study of blood T cell repertoires in COVID-19. TCRdb keeps only in-frame clones here, not all; method: immunoSEQ multiplex PCR. The sample consists of about 33,000 clones, roughly 84% of them appearing once. Input material: peripheral blood. Receptors originate from a human donor in a cohort sampled during active COVID-19.

This clone appeared a few times. The chain joins TRBV5-1 to TRBJ1-4; D might be TRBD1 (5 bases). Germline CDR1 SGHRS, CDR2 YFSETQ. V lost 4 bases, J lost 7 bases, and 17 bases lay in between. There are 15 residues in the CDR3. DNA of the CDR3: TGCGCCAGCAGCCCCACCCAGGGTTTGGGTGAAAAACTGTTTTTT. It translates to CASSPTQGLGEKLFF.

The chain has TRBV7-9 and TRBJ2-7, with no clear D. The CDR3 runs 14 residues. Germline CDR1 reads SEHNR; CDR2 reads FQNEAQ (reference sequence). V was shortened by 5 bases and J by 3 bases, with 14 bases between the two germline ends. This CDR3 reads CASSDIRADYEQYF. For the CDR3, the DNA is TGTGCCAGCAGCGATATACGTGCGGACTACGAGCAGTACTTC.